This paragraph covers one TCR beta chain sequence. The germline V gene has CDR1 DFQATT and CDR2 SNEGSKA (reference sequence). This CDR3 has 14 amino acids. Trimming removed 5 bases from V and 0 bases from J; junction bases left unmatched: 3. The data originate from a study of CD8 T cells in Susac syndrome. A quantity of roughly 0.5 to 1 ug RNA underwent reverse transcription using random hexamers. TCRdb reanalysed the immunoSEQ multiplex PCR reads using MiXCR and keeps one entry per CDR3 protein. The sample consists of some 190,000 distinct CDR3 sequences, 85% to 95% of them appearing once. This rearrangement joins TRBV20-1 to TRBJ2-3; 9 nucleotides agree with TRBD2. The clonotype was recovered from a human donor with Susac syndrome. Sequenced material: CD4+ T cells from PBMCs. CDR3 residues: CSAPAGGSTDTQYF. CDR3 DNA: TGCAGTGCTCCTGCGGGGGGGAGCACAGATACGCAGTATTTT.